A single sample gave rise to the 16 T cell receptor beta chains below, sequenced in a study of cytomegalovirus exposure and HLA in healthy donors. PCR amplification relied on 60 Vbeta primers (plus 13 Jbeta primers). TCRdb's copy holds only in-frame clones and misses some; the assay was immunoSEQ multiplex PCR. The sample holds 98,000 or so clones, about four fifths seen once. Sequenced sample: PBMCs. The receptors derive from a human donor in good health.

The J gene is TRBJ2-1, the V gene TRBV7-2; tentatively, D is TRBD2 (6 bases). The ends were cut back, 4 bases at V and 0 bases at J, with 13 bases in the middle. Per germline, CDR1 SGHTA and CDR2 FQGNSA. CDR3 length: 16 residues. Written as DNA, the CDR3 is TGTGCCAGCAGCTACGTCGCGGGGAACTCCTACAATGAGCAGTTCTTC. Translating it yields CASSYVAGNSYNEQFF.

The J gene is TRBJ2-7, the V gene TRBV6-1; D is unclear. Deletions cut 1 base from V and 1 base from J, with 8 bases between. Germline loops: CDR1 MNHNS, CDR2 SASEGT. The CDR3 contains 14 residues. CDR3 sequence: CASSEVSVSYEQYF. The DNA of the CDR3 is TGTGCCAGCAGTGAAGTCTCGGTATCCTACGAGCAGTACTTC.

The J gene is TRBJ2-5, the V gene TRBV27; 7 bases fit TRBD2. The DNA end lines up better with TRBJ2-7; the J call may be wrong. CDR1 and CDR2 from the germline V gene are MNHEY and SMNVEV (reference sequence). The CDR3 is 14 amino acids. DNA of the CDR3: TGTGCCAGCAGTAGAAAGCGGGACTCCTACGAGCAGTACTTC. Translated: CASSRKRDSYEQYF.

J is TRBJ1-4 and V is TRBV5-1; D unclear. This CDR3 contains 14 residues. The germline V gene encodes CDR1 SGHRS and CDR2 YFSETQ. V lost 5 bases to trimming and J lost 5 bases, with 13 bases between them. The CDR3 bases are TGCGCCAGCAGTAGTTTCTCCGAGAATGAAAAACTGTTTTTT. Protein product: CASSSFSENEKLFF.

The chain is built from TRBV5-1 and TRBJ1-1; the D gene is possibly TRBD1 (6 bases). The CDR3 is 13 residues long. The ends were cut back, 1 base at V and 4 bases at J, with 8 bases in the middle. The germline V gene has CDR1 SGHRS and CDR2 YFSETQ. The CDR3 bases are TGCGCCAGCAGCTTGAGGGGGGGCACTGAAGCTTTCTTT. It encodes CASSLRGGTEAFF.

J is TRBJ2-4 and V is TRBV10-2, with D perhaps matching TRBD2 (5 bases). Deletions cut 5 bases from V and 1 base from J, with 21 bases between. CDR3 size: 18 residues. CDR1 and CDR2 (germline): WSHSY, SAAADI. CDR3 sequence (DNA): TGCGCCAGCAGTCCGGACTTAACGTCGGTTTCGGCCAAAAACATTCAGTACTTC. This encodes CASSPDLTSVSAKNIQYF.

There are a few counts of this clone. This sequence joins TRBV7-6 and TRBJ1-1; 7 positions agree with TRBD1. V was pared by 5 bases and J by 1 base, with 1 base of the junction left unmatched. The length of the CDR3 is 13 residues. Germline-derived CDR1 and CDR2 are SGHVS and FNYEAQ. CDR3 loop: CASSQGGNTEAFF. CDR3 nucleotide sequence: TGTGCCAGCAGCCAGGGGGGGAACACTGAAGCTTTCTTT.

The chain couples TRBV5-1 to TRBJ2-7; 9 bases are a match to TRBD1. The CDR3 runs to 16 residues. J was trimmed by 3 bases and V by 2 bases; bases with no gene match: 9. Germline loops: CDR1 SGHRS, CDR2 YFSETQ. CDR3 bases: TGCGCCAGCAGCTTATCCGGGACAGGGTTTCTCTACGAGCAGTACTTC. It encodes CASSLSGTGFLYEQYF.

The chain links TRBV19 to TRBJ2-7; 8 bases are shared with TRBD1. Germline loops: CDR1 LNHDA, CDR2 SQIVND (reference sequence). The CDR3 contains 14 residues. V gave up 5 bases and J gave up 6 bases; unmatched junction bases: 9. The CDR3 DNA reads as TGTGCCAGTAGTGCCACAGGGGGATCGACCGAGCAGTACTTC. Its translation: CASSATGGSTEQYF.

This chain uses TRBV5-1 with TRBJ2-3; TRBD1 might be the D (6 bases). V lost 4 bases to trimming and J lost 0 bases, with 15 bases between them. The CDR3 consists of 16 residues. Germline V gene lookup returns CDR1 SGHRS and CDR2 YFSETQ. This CDR3 reads CASSGQRGSSTDTQYF. The CDR3 coding sequence is TGCGCCAGCAGCGGACAGAGAGGCAGTAGCACAGATACGCAGTATTTT.

The chain joins TRBV2 to TRBJ2-3, with D possibly being TRBD2 (7 bases). This CDR3 is built from 19 residues. With 4 bases removed from V and 4 bases from J, the gap between germline ends came to 27 bases. Per germline, CDR1 SNHLY and CDR2 FYNNEI. In DNA form, the CDR3 reads TGTGCCAGCAGTGTCAAAGTGGGGGGGGCCGTATTCGCCGCAGATACGCAGTATTTT. This sequence encodes CASSVKVGGAVFAADTQYF.

J is TRBJ1-5 and V is TRBV5-1; 7 nucleotides align to TRBD1. This CDR3 has 15 residues. Germline CDR1 SGHRS, CDR2 YFSETQ. The V segment lost 4 bases and the J segment 4 bases; nucleotides outside the gene matches: 8. CDR3 in amino acids: CASSPGQRDNQPQHF. CDR3 DNA sequence: TGCGCCAGCAGCCCGGGACAGAGAGATAATCAGCCCCAGCATTTT.

The CDR3 nucleotides are TGTGCCAGCAGCTCGTTTTTAGCGGGAGGGGATGAGCAGTTCTTC. Translation gives CASSSFLAGGDEQFF. The V call is TRBV5-6, the J call TRBJ2-1; TRBD2 matches 11 bases. In germline, CDR1 is SGHDT, CDR2 YYEEEE. V was pared by 3 bases and J by 8 bases, with 7 bases of the junction left unmatched. This CDR3 is built from 15 residues.

The V gene is TRBV5-1, the J gene TRBJ1-2, with D tentatively TRBD1 (5 bases). With 0 bases removed from V and 8 bases from J, the gap between germline ends came to 8 bases. The CDR3 length is 12 residues. CDR1 and CDR2 from the germline V gene are SGHRS and YFSETQ. The CDR3 loop reads CASSLGQGGYTF. CDR3 nucleotides: TGCGCCAGCAGCTTGGGTCAGGGCGGCTACACCTTC. Full variable domain (outside the CDR3, taken from reference TRBV5-1 and TRBJ1-2): KAGVTQTPRYLIKTRGQQVTLSCSPISGHRSVSWYQQTPGQGLQFLFEYFSETQRNKGNFPGRFSGRQFSNSRSEMNVSTLELGDSALYLCASSLGQGGYTFGSGTRLTVV.

This chain connects TRBV6-1 to TRBJ2-1; 7 bases are a match to TRBD1. This CDR3 has 15 amino acids. The V gene's germline CDR1 is MNHNS and CDR2 SASEGT. Trimming removed 7 bases from V and 4 bases from J; junction bases left unmatched: 10. The CDR3: CASTRTGARYNEQFF. For the CDR3, the DNA is TGTGCCAGCACACGAACAGGGGCCCGTTACAATGAGCAGTTCTTC.

This rearrangement joins TRBV27 to TRBJ1-5; TRBD1 matches 8 bases. The CDR3 sequence is 15 residues long. Germline V gives CDR1 MNHEY, CDR2 SMNVEV (reference sequence). V lost 5 bases and J lost 7; bases outside the gene matches: 10. The CDR3, as DNA: TGTGCCAGCAGTCCTAAGGACAGGGTCGGACAGCCCCAGCATTTT. Translated: CASSPKDRVGQPQHF.